The clone carrying this T cell receptor (beta chain) was seen only a few times. V was shortened by 4 bases and J by 1 base, with 11 bases between the two germline ends. CDR1 is SGHNT, CDR2 YYREEE, per germline (reference sequence). There are 14 residues in the CDR3. The method was immunoSEQ multiplex PCR; TCRdb's version includes in-frame clones alone and lacks a portion of them. In the table there are about 51,000 clones, under 90% of which are singletons. This record comes from a study of control samples from healthy donors and cancer patients. This chain connects TRBV5-4 to TRBJ1-1; D is unclear. Sequenced input: blood. This receptor was taken from a man between 65 and 85 years old in good health. The CDR3 nucleotides read TGTGCCAGCAGCCATCCTCTCAGGAACACTGAAGCTTTCTTT. This encodes CASSHPLRNTEAFF.